Below, 21 T cell receptor beta chains from the same sample are listed, as sequenced in a study of blood T cell repertoires in COVID-19 (dated by TCRdb to the early 2020s). Library preparation used the immunoSEQ multiplex PCR assay. In TCRdb, the immuneACCESS table is reduced to in-frame sequences with V and J assigned. These tables do not hold every clone; where another copy was compared, an unresolved V gene accounts for under half, and the others remain unexplained. The sample profile shows 65,000 to 100,000 clones; under 85% of them were found once. The ten top clones hold around 13% of the sample. What was sequenced was peripheral blood. The receptors come from a human donor in a cohort sampled during active COVID-19.

This clone was detected a few times. The chain is built from TRBV27 and TRBJ1-1; 9 positions match TRBD1. Germline lookup yields CDR1 MNHEY and CDR2 SMNVEV (reference sequence). The CDR3 sequence is 16 residues long. Losses at the gene ends were 6 bases for V and 4 bases for J; bases not matched to a gene: 12. Here the CDR3 reads CASRKESGQGGTEAFF. The CDR3, as DNA: TGTGCCAGCAGAAAAGAATCGGGACAGGGCGGCACTGAAGCTTTCTTT.

The V gene is TRBV5-4, the J gene TRBJ2-3; TRBD2 matches 9 bases. The CDR3 has 16 residues. V was pared by 1 base and J by 2 bases, with 5 bases of the junction left unmatched. Germline CDR1 SGHNT, CDR2 YYREEE (reference sequence). Written as DNA, the CDR3 is TGTGCCAGCAGCTTGTCTCAGCGGGGGGACACAGATACGCAGTATTTT. Translation: CASSLSQRGDTDTQYF.

This clone was detected once. V and J are TRBV19 and TRBJ1-1, with D possibly TRBD1 on 5 matching bases. V lost 5 bases to trimming and J lost 5 bases, with 12 bases between them. The CDR3 consists of 13 residues. From germline, CDR1 is LNHDA and CDR2 SQIVND (reference sequence). CDR3 sequence reads: CASSPPRQTEAFF. The CDR3 coding sequence is TGTGCCAGTAGTCCCCCCCGACAGACTGAAGCTTTCTTT.

V and J are TRBV9 and TRBJ2-3, with a tentative D call TRBD2 (5 bases). CDR3 length: 15 amino acids. Germline V gene sequence: CDR1 SGDLS, CDR2 YYNGEE. V lost 3 bases and J 0 bases, leaving 11 bases between the germline ends. The CDR3 loop reads CASSASSRSTDTQYF. CDR3 DNA sequence: TGTGCCAGCAGCGCATCTAGCCGCAGCACAGATACGCAGTATTTT.

This clone was picked up one time. The rearrangement links TRBV4-2 to TRBJ2-1; 9 bases are a match to TRBD2. The CDR3 runs to 15 residues. V gave up 4 bases and J gave up 5 bases; unmatched junction bases: 6. The germline CDR1 and CDR2 sequences are LGHNA and YNFKEQ. CDR3 amino acids: CASSPSGNFNNEQFF. The DNA of the CDR3 is TGTGCCAGCAGCCCTAGCGGGAATTTCAACAATGAGCAGTTCTTC.

The V gene is TRBV4-2, the J gene TRBJ2-1, with 10 bases lining up with TRBD2. Germline V gives CDR1 LGHNA, CDR2 YNFKEQ. The CDR3 consists of 18 residues. V lost 4 bases, J lost 0 bases, and 9 bases stayed unmatched. The CDR3 loop is CASSLQGSGGSSYNEQFF. As DNA, the CDR3 is TGTGCCAGCAGCCTACAGGGTAGCGGGGGGTCCTCCTACAATGAGCAGTTCTTC.

This clone has just one count. This rearrangement joins TRBV25-1 to TRBJ2-7; 8 nucleotides align to TRBD1. Losses at the gene ends were 4 bases for V and 0 bases for J; bases not matched to a gene: 5. Germline V gene data show CDR1 as MGHDK and CDR2 as SYGVNS. This CDR3 is built from 15 residues. Here the CDR3 DNA reads TGTGCCAGCAGTGGACCGGGACAGGCCTCCTACGAGCAGTACTTC. This codes for CASSGPGQASYEQYF.

This clone has a handful of counts. The chain is built from TRBV10-3 and TRBJ2-2; D is perhaps TRBD1 (5 bases). Germline V gives CDR1 ENHRY, CDR2 SYGVKD. The CDR3 is 15 residues long. V lost 7 bases and J lost 2, with 14 bases in between. CDR3 DNA sequence: TGTGCCATCACTACAGGAGAGAGTAACACCGGGGAGCTGTTTTTT. Translated: CAITTGESNTGELFF.

The genes are TRBV7-3 and TRBJ2-2, with 8 positions matching TRBD2. Germline loops: CDR1 SGHTA, CDR2 FQGTGA. V shed 5 bases, J shed 0 bases, and the junction held 2 bases outside the gene matches. This CDR3 contains 15 residues. CDR3 region: CASSQGLANTGELFF. The DNA for the CDR3 is TGTGCCAGCAGCCAGGGACTAGCGAACACCGGGGAGCTGTTTTTT.

The chain employs TRBV10-3 and TRBJ2-3; 8 bases agree with TRBD1. Losses at the gene ends were 3 bases for V and 4 bases for J; bases not matched to a gene: 12. The CDR3 consists of 17 residues. Germline CDR1 and CDR2: ENHRY and SYGVKD. The CDR3 here is CAISDPVDRVLADTQYF. DNA of the CDR3: TGTGCCATCAGTGACCCCGTGGACAGGGTATTGGCAGATACGCAGTATTTT.

The CDR3 nucleotides are TGTGCCAGCAGTCCCGCAGGGCGGTATGGCTACACCTTC. Translation gives CASSPAGRYGYTF. The rearrangement uses TRBV12-3 or TRBV12-4 and TRBJ1-2, with D possibly TRBD1 on 5 matching bases. CDR3 length equals 13 residues. V was pared by 5 bases and J by 5 bases, with 12 bases between.

The V gene is TRBV12-3 or TRBV12-4, the J gene TRBJ2-2; D gene uncertain. The length of the CDR3 is 13 residues. V dropped 4 bases and J dropped 7 bases, with 10 bases sitting between them. The DNA of the CDR3 is TGTGCCAGCAGTTGGCAGGCTGGCGGGGAGCTGTTTTTT. As protein: CASSWQAGGELFF.

The rearrangement links TRBV9 to TRBJ2-3; 7 bases are a match to TRBD2. Per germline, CDR1 SGDLS and CDR2 YYNGEE. Germline trimming cut 1 base from V and 2 bases from J; bases unmatched to any gene: 7. The CDR3 contains 16 residues. The CDR3 DNA is TGTGCCAGCAGCGTAAGCGGGGATACTATCACAGATACGCAGTATTTT. This translates into CASSVSGDTITDTQYF.

The gene calls are TRBV7-2 and TRBJ2-3; 7 positions match TRBD1. The germline CDR1 and CDR2 sequences are SGHTA and FQGNSA. This CDR3 has 15 amino acids. V lost 3 bases to trimming and J lost 0 bases; unmatched junction nucleotides: 3. The CDR3 here is CASSFTGVSTDTQYF. CDR3 coding DNA: TGTGCCAGCAGCTTCACAGGGGTTAGCACAGATACGCAGTATTTT.

The chain recombines TRBV4-2 with TRBJ2-1; 8 nucleotides match TRBD2. V was pared by 5 bases and J by 3 bases, with 3 bases of the junction left unmatched. This CDR3 comprises 14 residues. Per the germline V gene, CDR1 is LGHNA and CDR2 is YNFKEQ. CDR3 nucleotide sequence: TGTGCCAGCAGCTGGAGCGGGGGCTACAATGAGCAGTTCTTC. It encodes CASSWSGGYNEQFF.

The chain uses TRBV15 and TRBJ2-3; D unclear. Germline V gene sequence: CDR1 LNHNV, CDR2 YYDKDF (reference sequence). Between the trimmed V and J ends, which lost 0 bases and 4 bases, there was a span of 11 bases. The CDR3 contains 15 residues. The CDR3 protein is CATSRDGRVADTQYF. Here the CDR3 DNA reads TGTGCCACCAGCAGAGATGGCCGGGTCGCAGATACGCAGTATTTT.

The V gene is TRBV5-1, the J gene TRBJ2-5, with 8 bases that match TRBD1. With 4 bases clipped from V and 2 bases from J, the junction kept 7 bases outside the gene matches. The CDR3 is 15 amino acids. Germline CDR1 SGHRS, CDR2 YFSETQ. Here the CDR3 reads CASSEGTGVQETQYF. In nucleotides, the CDR3 is TGCGCCAGCAGCGAAGGGACAGGCGTTCAAGAGACCCAGTACTTC.

The J gene is TRBJ1-2, the V gene TRBV19; D perhaps matches TRBD1 (6 bases). V lost 3 bases and J 4 bases, leaving 15 bases between the germline ends. Germline V gives CDR1 LNHDA, CDR2 SQIVND (reference sequence). CDR3 length: 15 amino acids. The CDR3 region is CASSIDGRGSYGYTF. The CDR3 DNA reads as TGTGCCAGTAGTATTGACGGCAGGGGCAGCTATGGCTACACCTTC. Full variable domain (missing parts from reference TRBV19 and TRBJ1-2): DGGITQSPKYLFRKEGQNVTLSCEQNLNHDAMYWYRQDPGQGLRLIYYSQIVNDFQKGDIAEGYSVSREKKESFPLTVTSAQKNPTAFYLCASSIDGRGSYGYTFGSGTRLTVV.

The V call is TRBV9, the J call TRBJ2-1; weak D call: TRBD2 (7 bases). V lost 1 base, J lost 8 bases, and 16 bases lay in between. CDR1 is SGDLS, CDR2 YYNGEE, per germline. The CDR3 runs to 15 residues. CDR3 protein: CASSVIGGAVDEQFF. The CDR3 DNA reads TGTGCCAGCAGCGTAATTGGGGGGGCGGTCGATGAGCAGTTCTTC.

The chain is built from TRBV6-5 and TRBJ1-1; a possible D gene is TRBD1 (6 bases). The germline V gene has CDR1 MNHEY and CDR2 SVGAGI. CDR3 length equals 15 residues. Trimming shortened V by 7 bases and J by 0 bases, and 15 bases separated the two germline ends. The CDR3 here is CASIKTWDMNTEAFF. The CDR3 DNA reads TGTGCCAGCATTAAGACGTGGGACATGAACACTGAAGCTTTCTTT.

This clone showed up just once. The chain carries TRBV4-1 and TRBJ2-5; D is undetermined. CDR3 size: 13 residues. Trimming removed 1 base from V and 4 bases from J, with 7 bases in between. Germline V gene data show CDR1 as MGHRA and CDR2 as YSYEKL. The CDR3 DNA sequence: TGCGCCAGCAGCCAAGGGTATAGAGAGACCCAGTACTTC. This sequence encodes CASSQGYRETQYF.